This entry concerns a single TCR beta chain. Its cognate antigen is unknown. This record comes from a study of cytomegalovirus exposure and HLA in healthy donors. Study-level points and caveats: A highly shared variant cluster was judged a likely technical artifact. When analyzed later, a missense DCLRE1C variant was found to be linked to TCR beta V- and J-gene trimming.

CDR3 length equals 17 residues. V dropped 1 base and J dropped 5; count of bases not matched to a gene: 10. CDR1 and CDR2 from the germline V gene are SGDLS and YYNGEE. PCR was performed using 60 Vbeta and 13 Jbeta primers. In the authors' methods: Later, 80 million or so unique TCR beta chains were counted in an analysis, and approximately 10 million of them were shared. The assay was immunoSEQ multiplex PCR, and TCRdb's table has in-frame clones only and misses some. D and trimming come from the DNA, and the V and J calls and clone size come from that table. Counted here are 160,000 or so clones, approximately 79% occurring once; the ten biggest clones make up about 4.4%.

The rearrangement joins TRBV9 to TRBJ2-1; 9 bases match TRBD1. The sample was PBMCs. The origin of this receptor is a man aged 35 to 55 in good health and CMV-seronegative. The DNA for the CDR3 is TGTGCCAGCAGCGTACCGACGGACAGGGGAAGGAACAATGAGCAGTTCTTC. It is translated as CASSVPTDRGRNNEQFF.